Sequencing of this T cell receptor (beta chain) was carried out in a study of cytomegalovirus exposure and HLA in healthy donors. Study conclusions and caveats: There were a few CMV-associated chains whose specificity for CMV antigens was confirmed in vitro. One variant, a missense change in DCLRE1C, was linked in a later analysis to TCR beta V- and J-gene trimming.

Comment on this clone: Its specificity is unknown.

Germline V gene sequence: CDR1 SQVTM, CDR2 ANQGSEA. V shed 5 bases and J shed 0 bases, with 11 bases lying between them. The CDR3 has 13 amino acids. Primers: 60 Vbeta forward and 13 Jbeta reverse. Clones were sequenced by immunoSEQ multiplex PCR, and TCRdb holds only the in-frame ones, with some missing. Of fewer than 200,000 clones in the sample, under 75% were seen once. The sequenced material came from PBMCs. This TCR was sampled from a man aged 35-49 years in good health and CMV-seropositive. The rearrangement uses TRBV29-1 and TRBJ2-7; tentatively, D is TRBD2 (5 bases). The CDR3 spells CSVQSGSSYEQYF. The CDR3 bases are TGCAGCGTTCAGTCGGGGAGCTCCTACGAGCAGTACTTC.